Shown below are 14 T cell receptor beta chains from a single sample sequenced in a study of memory CD4+ T cells and cytomegalovirus serostatus. Sequenced by immunoSEQ multiplex PCR; TCRdb stores in-frame clones only, minus some. The sample records tens of thousands of clones, about 80% being singletons. Single viable CD3+CD4+CD8-CD45RO+ cells were sorted as the memory CD4+ T cells. The sequenced sample was memory CD4+ T cells from blood. These receptor sequences come from an adult in good health and CMV-seronegative.

The J gene is TRBJ1-1, the V gene TRBV7-9, with D possibly being TRBD1 (5 bases). From germline, CDR1 is SEHNR and CDR2 FQNEAQ (reference sequence). Trimming shortened V by 3 bases and J by 10 bases, and 15 bases separated the two germline ends. The CDR3 consists of 13 residues. The CDR3: CASSFSQRGRAFF. The CDR3, as DNA: TGTGCCAGCAGCTTTTCTCAACGGGGACGAGCTTTCTTT.

This clone was counted a few times. The chain links TRBV4-1 to TRBJ1-1; D gene unclear. Trimming cost V 3 bases and J 1 base, with 9 bases left between them. The CDR3 runs 14 residues. Germline CDR1 is MGHRA and CDR2 is YSYEKL. Here the CDR3 reads CASSHNSGNTEAFF. The DNA for the CDR3 is TGCGCCAGCAGCCATAATTCAGGGAACACTGAAGCTTTCTTT.

The chain combines TRBV28 with TRBJ1-2; TRBD1 matches 8 bases. CDR3 length: 15 residues. Unmatched junction bases numbered 6, after V lost 2 bases and J lost 4 bases. Germline V gene lookup returns CDR1 MDHEN and CDR2 SYDVKM. The CDR3 reads CASSLGQGAVYGYTF. The CDR3 region has the DNA TGTGCCAGCAGTTTAGGCCAGGGGGCTGTCTATGGCTACACCTTC.

The V call is TRBV12-5, the J call TRBJ2-7, with 13 bases matching TRBD2. This CDR3 contains 20 residues. CDR1 and CDR2 from the germline V gene are LGHNT and FRNRAP. The trim removed 0 bases at V and 3 bases at J, leaving 14 bases unmatched. CDR3 sequence (DNA): TGTGCTAGTGGTTTGGTATACGAGGGGGGACTAGCGGGGACCAGCTACGAGCAGTACTTC. Translating gives CASGLVYEGGLAGTSYEQYF.

The rearrangement uses TRBV5-1 and TRBJ1-1; tentative D call: TRBD1 (6 bases). V was shortened by 3 bases and J by 4 bases, with 16 bases between the two germline ends. This CDR3 spans 15 amino acids. Per the germline V gene, CDR1 is SGHRS and CDR2 is YFSETQ. CDR3 loop: CASSSGASVGTEAFF. In DNA, the CDR3 is TGCGCCAGCAGCTCAGGGGCGTCGGTGGGCACTGAAGCTTTCTTT.

The rearrangement joins TRBV19 to TRBJ1-2, with TRBD1 matching over 7 bases. This CDR3 comprises 14 residues. Germline values: CDR1 LNHDA, CDR2 SQIVND (reference sequence). As DNA, the CDR3 is TGTGCGTCCCGAACCTCCAGGGGGAACTATGGCTACACCTTC. This sequence encodes CASRTSRGNYGYTF.

The gene calls are TRBV19 and TRBJ2-1; 10 bases are a match to TRBD1. Germline trimming cut 4 bases from V and 5 bases from J; bases unmatched to any gene: 5. Per the germline V gene, CDR1 is LNHDA and CDR2 is SQIVND (reference sequence). There are 15 residues in the CDR3. The CDR3 here is CASSTPGTGDNEQFF. Written as DNA, the CDR3 is TGTGCCAGTAGTACACCCGGGACAGGGGACAATGAGCAGTTCTTC.

The V call is TRBV11-3, the J call TRBJ2-7, with D uncertain. The CDR3 has 12 residues. CDR1 and CDR2 from the germline V gene are SGHNT and YENEEA. Trimming cost V 5 bases and J 5 bases, with 10 bases left between them. The CDR3 DNA is TGTGCCAGCAGCGTGACCCTGCACGAGCAGTACTTC. It codes for CASSVTLHEQYF.

The rearrangement links TRBV7-2 to TRBJ2-7, with D possibly TRBD1 on 5 matching bases. Germline CDR1 reads SGHTA; CDR2 reads FQGNSA. The CDR3 contains 13 residues. The ends were cut back, 1 base at V and 6 bases at J, with 10 bases in the middle. CDR3 sequence (DNA): TGTGCCAGCAGCTTAGGGTCAGGGCGCGAGCAGTACTTC. Its protein is CASSLGSGREQYF.

The V call is TRBV7-6, the J call TRBJ1-6; 9 nucleotides align to TRBD1. The CDR3 contains 15 residues. V lost 4 bases and J lost 6; bases outside the gene matches: 4. The V gene's germline CDR1 is SGHVS and CDR2 FNYEAQ. CDR3 in DNA: TGTGCCAGCAGCTCAACGGACAGGGGTAATTCACCCCTCCACTTT. This sequence encodes CASSSTDRGNSPLHF.

This chain uses TRBV6-5 with TRBJ1-3; a possible D gene is TRBD1 (5 bases). Trimming cost V 0 bases and J 4 bases, with 10 bases left between them. This CDR3 spans 15 amino acids. CDR1 and CDR2 from the germline V gene are MNHEY and SVGAGI. The DNA of the CDR3 is TGTGCCAGCAGTTACTCTGGCAGGGTGGGAAACACCATATATTTT. Translation: CASSYSGRVGNTIYF.

V is TRBV6-1 and J is TRBJ2-3; D remains unclear. In germline, CDR1 is MNHNS, CDR2 SASEGT. Trimming removed 2 bases from V and 5 bases from J, with 5 bases in between. This CDR3 contains 12 residues. The CDR3 protein is CASSEILDTQYF. CDR3 coding DNA: TGTGCCAGCAGTGAAATTCTAGATACGCAGTATTTT.

The table lists this clone with a count of one. The V gene is TRBV15, the J gene TRBJ1-5; D might be TRBD1 (6 bases). CDR3 length: 15 amino acids. The V gene's germline CDR1 is LNHNV and CDR2 YYDKDF (reference sequence). Trimming stripped 0 bases from V and 10 bases from J, with 16 bases between. The DNA of the CDR3 is TGTGCCACCAGCAGAGATTTGGACAGTTTACGACCCCAGCATTTT. It codes for CATSRDLDSLRPQHF.

This chain joins TRBV21-1 and TRBJ2-7; TRBD2 is the table's D call and was not checked against the DNA. TRBV21-1 is annotated as a pseudogene. The CDR3 runs 16 residues. The CDR3 protein is CASSKERPSGHYEQYF. The CDR3 DNA follows: TGTGCCAGCAGCAAAGAACGACCTAGCGGGCACTACGAGCAGTACTTC.